These 28 T cell receptor beta chains were all obtained from the same sample, sequenced in a study of blood T cell repertoires in COVID-19. Measured with immunoSEQ multiplex PCR; TCRdb has only the in-frame clones, and not every one. The sample consists of 330,000 or so clones, 88% of them appearing once. Sequencing was done on a sample of PBMCs or T cells enriched from blood (not recorded which). These receptors were obtained from a man aged 25-45 years who had recovered from COVID-19.

This chain uses TRBV2 with TRBJ1-5; TRBD1 matches at 11 bases. The trim removed 6 bases at V and 5 bases at J, leaving 6 bases unmatched. CDR1 is SNHLY and CDR2 is FYNNEI in the germline V gene. The CDR3 is made up of 15 amino acids. CDR3 loop: CASREDRGPDQPQHF. CDR3 DNA: TGTGCCAGCAGGGAGGACAGGGGGCCGGATCAGCCCCAGCATTTT.

The chain has TRBV5-1 and TRBJ1-2; D call uncertain. V lost 0 bases and J lost 11, with 17 bases in between. CDR3 size: 14 residues. Germline CDR1 is SGHRS and CDR2 is YFSETQ. The DNA of the CDR3 is TGCGCCAGCAGCTTGGGAGGCGTCCAGCGAAGTTACACCTTC. Amino acid sequence: CASSLGGVQRSYTF.

This chain uses TRBV11-2 with TRBJ1-1; perhaps TRBD1 as D (5 bases). Trimming stripped 5 bases from V and 3 bases from J, with 19 bases between. Germline V gives CDR1 SGHAT, CDR2 FQNNGV. CDR3 length: 16 residues. The CDR3, as DNA: TGTGCCAGCAGCCTTCTTGGGAGGCCGGGGGACACTGAAGCTTTCTTT. This translates into CASSLLGRPGDTEAFF.

This clone was seen only a few times. The chain combines TRBV11-3 with TRBJ2-3; D unresolved. The length of the CDR3 is 15 residues. Germline-derived CDR1 and CDR2 are SGHNT and YENEEA. The V end was cut by 5 bases, the J end by 1 base, with 13 bases between. The CDR3 DNA is TGTGCCAGCAGCCCACCCGGGTACGGCACAGATACGCAGTATTTT. Translating gives CASSPPGYGTDTQYF.

Points on this clone: This specimen includes other DNA sequences encoding the same CDR3. This chain links TRBV20-1 with TRBJ2-5; D gene unclear. V gave up 4 bases and J gave up 2 bases, with 2 bases separating them. CDR3 size: 10 residues. CDR1 is DFQATT, CDR2 SNEGSKA, per germline (reference sequence). CDR3 coding DNA: TGCAGTGCTACTCAAGAGACCCAGTACTTC. Amino acids: CSATQETQYF.

This sequence joins TRBV24-1 and TRBJ1-2, with D tentatively TRBD1 (6 bases). The CDR3 has 16 residues. The V gene's germline CDR1 is KGHDR and CDR2 SFDVKD. V lost 4 bases and J lost 4, with 18 bases in between. The CDR3 DNA sequence: TGTGCCACCAGTGAGGGGGCAGGGGATACGGGCTATGGCTACACCTTC. It yields the protein CATSEGAGDTGYGYTF.

On this clone: The same CDR3 can be traced to other DNA sequences in this sample. The genes are TRBV9 and TRBJ2-3, with 11 bases matching TRBD2. Germline loops: CDR1 SGDLS, CDR2 YYNGEE. Trimming cost V 0 bases and J 3 bases; bases outside gene matches: 3. The CDR3 sequence is 16 residues long. The CDR3 nucleotides are TGTGCCAGCAGCGTAGGTCCTAGCGGGGGGACAGATACGCAGTATTTT. Residues: CASSVGPSGGTDTQYF. Full variable domain (rest looked up from reference TRBV9 and TRBJ2-3): DSGVTQTPKHLITATGQRVTLRCSPRSGDLSVYWYQQSLDQGLQFLIQYYNGEERAKGNILERFSAQQFPDLHSELNLSSLELGDSALYFCASSVGPSGGTDTQYFGPGTRLTVL.

The CDR3, as DNA: TGTGCCAGCAGAGTTACCGGGACAGGGCCCACAGATACGCAGTATTTT. As protein: CASRVTGTGPTDTQYF. This chain joins TRBV28 and TRBJ2-3; TRBD1 aligns across 9 bases. After removal of 6 bases from V and 2 bases from J, the junction contained 9 bases not matched to a gene. The CDR3 consists of 16 residues. The V gene's germline CDR1 is MDHEN and CDR2 SYDVKM.

As for this clone: One junction end does not reproduce the germline sequence, and a read error may be involved. CDR3 coding DNA: TGTGCCAGCACCCAGTCATTGGGGGCACCCCTTCACTTT. This gives the protein CASTQSLGAPLHF. The chain employs TRBV27 and TRBJ1-6; a weak D match, TRBD1 (6 bases). The CDR3 is made up of 13 amino acids. Germline loops: CDR1 MNHEY, CDR2 SMNVEV (reference sequence).

The V call is TRBV10-2, the J call TRBJ1-1, with 7 bases matching TRBD1. The germline V gene has CDR1 WSHSY and CDR2 SAAADI. This CDR3 region has 15 residues. The J segment lost 1 base and the V segment lost 6 bases, leaving 8 bases of the junction unmatched. This CDR3 is CASRRGPNTNTEAFF. The CDR3 nucleotides are TGCGCCAGCAGGAGGGGGCCCAACACGAACACTGAAGCTTTCTTT.

The V call is TRBV2, the J call TRBJ2-7, with 9 positions matching TRBD1. Germline assignment: CDR1 SNHLY and CDR2 FYNNEI. Trimming took 6 bases from V and 1 from J; bases not matched to a gene: 4. The CDR3 consists of 14 residues. The CDR3 bases are TGTGCCAGCAGAAGACAGGGGGTGTCCTACGAGCAGTACTTC. Protein sequence: CASRRQGVSYEQYF.

In its sample, this clone was seen a few times. The V call is TRBV30, the J call TRBJ1-1; the match to TRBD1 covers 7 bases. This CDR3 has 15 residues. Germline-derived CDR1 and CDR2 are GTSNPN and SVGIG (reference sequence). Germline trimming cut 2 bases from V and 4 bases from J; bases unmatched to any gene: 10. The CDR3 nucleotides are TGTGCCTGGAGTCGAACACAGGGGTTCACCACTGAAGCTTTCTTT. Translated: CAWSRTQGFTTEAFF.

The chain recombines TRBV3-1 (or the pseudogene TRBV3-2) with TRBJ2-5; no clear D. Germline V lookup: CDR1 LGHDT, CDR2 YNNKEL (reference sequence). Trimming removed 0 bases at V and 1 base at J, with 9 bases between. This CDR3 has 15 residues. CDR3 sequence (DNA): TGTGCCAGCAGCCAAGATGTGGCAGGCCAAGAGACCCAGTACTTC. Protein product: CASSQDVAGQETQYF.

V is TRBV28 and J is TRBJ1-4, with TRBD1 identical over 9 bases. The CDR3 sequence is 14 residues long. The germline CDR1 and CDR2 sequences are MDHEN and SYDVKM. Trimming cost V 6 bases and J 4 bases; bases outside gene matches: 3. The DNA of the CDR3 is TGTGCCAGCAGCCGGACAGGGGTTAATGAAAAACTGTTTTTT. Translated, it gives CASSRTGVNEKLFF.

The chain uses TRBV27 and TRBJ2-3, with TRBD2 matching 15 bases. Germline V gives CDR1 MNHEY, CDR2 SMNVEV (reference sequence). V trimming: 3 bases; J trimming: 2 bases; junction bases outside the gene matches: 6. The CDR3 is made up of 18 amino acids. CDR3 nucleotide sequence: TGTGCCAGCAGTTTCGGACTAGCGGGGGGGCAAGTCACAGATACGCAGTATTTT. This translates into CASSFGLAGGQVTDTQYF.

In this sample, this clone turned up once. V and J are TRBV7-6 and TRBJ2-3, with 10 bases fitting TRBD1. The V segment lost 0 bases and the J segment 4 bases; nucleotides outside the gene matches: 4. The CDR3 runs to 16 residues. Germline loops: CDR1 SGHVS, CDR2 FNYEAQ. The CDR3 here is CASSLAEGQGADTQYF. The DNA of the CDR3 is TGTGCCAGCAGCTTAGCCGAAGGACAGGGGGCAGATACGCAGTATTTT.

The CDR3 spells CASSLSTSGGQETQYF. The CDR3 region has the DNA TGTGCCAGCAGCTTAAGTACTAGCGGGGGTCAAGAGACCCAGTACTTC. The J gene is TRBJ2-5, the V gene TRBV7-2, with 11 bases matching TRBD2. This CDR3 has 16 residues. Germline CDR1 and CDR2: SGHTA and FQGNSA. The V segment lost 2 bases and the J segment 2 bases; nucleotides outside the gene matches: 4.

The CDR3 sequence: CASSRDTLNTEAFF. In DNA form, the CDR3 reads TGTGCCAGCAGTAGGGACACCCTGAACACTGAAGCTTTCTTT. V gene TRBV6-5 combines with J gene TRBJ1-1, with a weak D call TRBD1 (6 bases). V gave up 5 bases and J gave up 0 bases, with 10 bases separating them. There are 14 residues in the CDR3. The germline V gene encodes CDR1 MNHEY and CDR2 SVGAGI.

This chain connects TRBV3-1 (or the pseudogene TRBV3-2) to TRBJ2-2, with 10 bases fitting TRBD2. Germline values: CDR1 LGHDT, CDR2 YNNKEL (reference sequence). The CDR3 loop spans 15 amino acids. Unmatched junction bases numbered 6, after V lost 6 bases and J lost 5 bases. In DNA, the CDR3 is TGTGCCAGCAGTCCAGCGGGGGGGCGGACCGGGGAGCTGTTTTTT. Encoded protein: CASSPAGGRTGELFF.

The chain is built from TRBV11-2 and TRBJ1-1, with no clear D. Looked up from germline, CDR1 is SGHAT and CDR2 is FQNNGV. The V gene lost 5 bases and the J gene lost 6 bases, with 7 bases spanning the gap. The CDR3 runs 11 residues. CDR3 nucleotide sequence: TGTGCCAGCAGCCCCCGGGCTGAAGCTTTCTTT. It translates to CASSPRAEAFF.

This rearrangement joins TRBV18 to TRBJ2-5, with D possibly being TRBD2 (6 bases). V was trimmed by 6 bases and J by 3 bases, leaving 14 bases between them. Germline V lookup: CDR1 KGHSH, CDR2 LQKENI. The CDR3 is 14 residues long. DNA for the CDR3: TGTGCCAGCTCCGTGGGACTTCTCGAAGAGACCCAGTACTTC. Translation: CASSVGLLEETQYF.

V gene TRBV7-8 combines with J gene TRBJ2-7; 9 bases are shared with TRBD1. This CDR3 is 14 amino acids long. The V and J ends lost 5 bases and 2 bases, in that order; junction bases with no gene match: 4. From germline, CDR1 is SGHVS and CDR2 FQNEAQ. The CDR3 here is CASSPGQGPYEQYF. DNA of the CDR3: TGTGCCAGCAGCCCGGGACAGGGCCCCTACGAGCAGTACTTC.

This chain connects TRBV3-1 (or the pseudogene TRBV3-2) to TRBJ2-5, with TRBD2 identical over 15 bases. V dropped 4 bases and J dropped 3; count of bases not matched to a gene: 0. This CDR3 comprises 15 residues. The V gene's germline CDR1 is LGHDT and CDR2 YNNKEL (reference sequence). The CDR3 loop reads CASSRTSGGEETQYF. Here the CDR3 DNA reads TGTGCCAGCAGCCGGACTAGCGGGGGGGAAGAGACCCAGTACTTC.

The J gene is TRBJ2-5, the V gene TRBV9; the match to TRBD2 covers 7 bases. Germline CDR1 and CDR2: SGDLS and YYNGEE. V was pared by 3 bases and J by 7 bases, with 9 bases of the junction left unmatched. CDR3 length: 14 residues. The CDR3 reads CASSAAGLEVTQYF. CDR3 nucleotide sequence: TGTGCCAGCAGCGCAGCAGGACTAGAAGTGACCCAGTACTTC.

The DNA of the CDR3 is TGTGCCAGCAGTGCTACACAGGGGCCTAATCAGCCCCAGCATTTT. Its translation is CASSATQGPNQPQHF. V gene TRBV6-4 combines with J gene TRBJ1-5; the match to TRBD1 covers 7 bases. The CDR3 runs to 15 residues. The V and J ends lost 4 bases and 4 bases, in that order; junction bases with no gene match: 7. Germline CDR1 MRHNA, CDR2 SNTAGT.

The chain combines TRBV5-8 with TRBJ2-5; TRBD1 aligns across 8 bases. This CDR3 spans 14 amino acids. Germline CDR1 reads SGHTS; CDR2 reads YDEGEE. With 4 bases clipped from V and 2 bases from J, the junction kept 4 bases outside the gene matches. Written as DNA, the CDR3 is TGTGCCAGCAGCAACCGGGACAGGCAAGAGACCCAGTACTTC. Translating gives CASSNRDRQETQYF.

This clone was seen a handful of times. In the same sample, other DNA sequences code for this CDR3. The V and J genes are TRBV15 and TRBJ2-7; D gene ambiguous. The CDR3 extends over 13 amino acids. Germline CDR1 LNHNV, CDR2 YYDKDF (reference sequence). V lost 0 bases and J 2 bases, leaving 5 bases between the germline ends. This CDR3 reads CATSRDRTYEQYF. The CDR3 bases are TGTGCCACCAGCAGAGATAGAACCTACGAGCAGTACTTC. Based on the CDR3 plus reference TRBV15 and TRBJ2-7, the full variable domain is DAMVIQNPRYQVTQFGKPVTLSCSQTLNHNVMYWYQQKSSQAPKLLFHYYDKDFNNEADTPDNFQSRRPNTSFCFLDIRSPGLGDTAMYLCATSRDRTYEQYFGPGTRLTVT.

This chain links TRBV5-1 with TRBJ2-1; 7 bases agree with TRBD1. V was clipped by 4 bases and J by 9 bases; unmatched bases: 7. CDR1 is SGHRS and CDR2 is YFSETQ in the germline V gene. The CDR3 has 13 amino acids. The CDR3 sequence: CASSKGGFFEQFF. In DNA, the CDR3 is TGCGCCAGCAGCAAAGGGGGCTTCTTTGAGCAGTTCTTC. The full variable domain, its missing parts supplied by reference TRBV5-1 and TRBJ2-1, is KAGVTQTPRYLIKTRGQQVTLSCSPISGHRSVSWYQQTPGQGLQFLFEYFSETQRNKGNFPGRFSGRQFSNSRSEMNVSTLELGDSALYLCASSKGGFFEQFFGPGTRLTVL.